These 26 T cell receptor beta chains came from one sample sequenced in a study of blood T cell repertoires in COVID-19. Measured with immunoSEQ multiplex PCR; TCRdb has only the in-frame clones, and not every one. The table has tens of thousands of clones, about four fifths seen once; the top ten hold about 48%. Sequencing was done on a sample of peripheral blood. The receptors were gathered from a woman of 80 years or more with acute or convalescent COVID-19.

The DNA of the CDR3 is TGTGCCAGCAGCTTAGCGCCTATCGTGACCGGGGAGCTGTTTTTT. It translates to CASSLAPIVTGELFF. This rearrangement joins TRBV7-2 to TRBJ2-2; no definite D call. Germline CDR1 and CDR2: SGHTA and FQGNSA. V was trimmed by 0 bases and J by 5 bases, leaving 10 bases between them. This CDR3 has 15 amino acids.

This CDR3 is CASSQDLRTGGTPLHF. In nucleotides, the CDR3 is TGCGCCAGCAGCCAAGATCTCCGGACAGGGGGGACACCCCTCCACTTT. J is TRBJ1-6 and V is TRBV4-3, with 10 bases lining up with TRBD1. The germline CDR1 and CDR2 sequences are LGHNA and YSLEER. This CDR3 contains 16 residues. Germline trimming cut 0 bases from V and 11 bases from J; bases unmatched to any gene: 7.

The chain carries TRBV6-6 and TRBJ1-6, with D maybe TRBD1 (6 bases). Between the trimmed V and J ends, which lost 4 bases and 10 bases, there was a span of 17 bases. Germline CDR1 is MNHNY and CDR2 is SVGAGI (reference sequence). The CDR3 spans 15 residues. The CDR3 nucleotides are TGTGCCAGCAGTTCTACGACAGGATCGAGGTCACCCCTCCACTTT. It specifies CASSSTTGSRSPLHF.

CDR3 nucleotides: TGTGCCAGCAGCGTAGGAGGACCGGGAGGGCAAGAGACCCAGTACTTC. Protein sequence: CASSVGGPGGQETQYF. V is TRBV9 and J is TRBJ2-5, with 8 bases fitting TRBD2. Germline CDR1 is SGDLS and CDR2 is YYNGEE. This CDR3 is 16 amino acids long. Trimming removed 0 bases from V and 2 bases from J; junction bases left unmatched: 6.

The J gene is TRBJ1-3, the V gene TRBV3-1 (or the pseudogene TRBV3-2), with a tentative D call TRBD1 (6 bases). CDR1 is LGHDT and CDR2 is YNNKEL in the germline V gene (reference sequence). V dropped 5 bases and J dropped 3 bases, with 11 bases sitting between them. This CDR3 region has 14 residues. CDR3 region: CASSTSGDGNTIYF. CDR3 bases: TGTGCCAGCAGCACTTCAGGGGATGGAAACACCATATATTTT.

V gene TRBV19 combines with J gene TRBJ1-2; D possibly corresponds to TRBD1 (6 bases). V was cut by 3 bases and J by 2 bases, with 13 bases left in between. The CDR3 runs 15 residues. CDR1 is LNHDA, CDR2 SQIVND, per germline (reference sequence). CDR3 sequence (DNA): TGTGCCAGTAGTATTACAGGGCTGGGAAACTATGGCTACACCTTC. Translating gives CASSITGLGNYGYTF.

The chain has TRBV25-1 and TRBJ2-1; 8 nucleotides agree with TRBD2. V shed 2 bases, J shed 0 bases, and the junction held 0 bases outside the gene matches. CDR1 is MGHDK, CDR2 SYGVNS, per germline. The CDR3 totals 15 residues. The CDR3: CASSEGLASYNEQFF. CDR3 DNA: TGTGCCAGCAGTGAAGGACTAGCCTCCTACAATGAGCAGTTCTTC.

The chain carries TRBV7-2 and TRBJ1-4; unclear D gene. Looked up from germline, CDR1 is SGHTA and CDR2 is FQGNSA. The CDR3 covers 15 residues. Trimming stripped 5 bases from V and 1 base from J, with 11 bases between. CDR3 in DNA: TGTGCCAGCAGCATCCTCCGAGGAACTAATGAAAAACTGTTTTTT. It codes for CASSILRGTNEKLFF.

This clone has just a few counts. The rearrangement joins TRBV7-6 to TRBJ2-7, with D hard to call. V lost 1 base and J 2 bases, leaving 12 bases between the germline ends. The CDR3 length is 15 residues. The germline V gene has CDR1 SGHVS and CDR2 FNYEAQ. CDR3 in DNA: TGTGCCAGCAGCTTAGAATTGGGCCCGACCTACGAGCAGTACTTC. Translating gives CASSLELGPTYEQYF.

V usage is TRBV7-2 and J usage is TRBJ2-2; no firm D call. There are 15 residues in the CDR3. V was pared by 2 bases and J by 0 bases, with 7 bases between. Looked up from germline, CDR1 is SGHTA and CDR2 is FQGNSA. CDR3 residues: CASSLFHANTGELFF. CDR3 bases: TGTGCCAGCAGCTTATTTCATGCGAACACCGGGGAGCTGTTTTTT.

The CDR3 bases are TGCGCCAGCAGCCAAGATACCGGGACAGGGGCTGCGTCTGGAAACACCATATATTTT. Translation: CASSQDTGTGAASGNTIYF. The V gene is TRBV4-3, the J gene TRBJ1-3; 10 bases are shared with TRBD1. V shed 0 bases, J shed 1 base, and the junction held 9 bases outside the gene matches. The CDR3 extends over 19 amino acids. Germline V gene data show CDR1 as LGHNA and CDR2 as YSLEER.

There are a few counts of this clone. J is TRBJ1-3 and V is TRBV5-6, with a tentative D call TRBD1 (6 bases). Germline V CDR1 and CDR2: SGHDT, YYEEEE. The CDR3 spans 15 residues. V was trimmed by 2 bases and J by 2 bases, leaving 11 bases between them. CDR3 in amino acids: CASSLSPGAGNTIYF. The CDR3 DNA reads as TGTGCCAGCAGCTTAAGCCCAGGGGCTGGAAACACCATATATTTT. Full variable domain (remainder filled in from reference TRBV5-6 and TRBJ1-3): DAGVTQSPTHLIKTRGQQVTLRCSPKSGHDTVSWYQQALGQGPQFIFQYYEEEERQRGNFPDRFSGHQFPNYSSELNVNALLLGDSALYLCASSLSPGAGNTIYFGEGSWLTVV.

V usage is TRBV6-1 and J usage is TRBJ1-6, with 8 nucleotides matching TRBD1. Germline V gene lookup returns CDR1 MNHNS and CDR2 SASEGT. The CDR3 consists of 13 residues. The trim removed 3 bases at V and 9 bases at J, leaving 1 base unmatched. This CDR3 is CASSEDRVSPLHF. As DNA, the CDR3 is TGTGCCAGCAGTGAGGACAGGGTTTCACCCCTCCACTTT.

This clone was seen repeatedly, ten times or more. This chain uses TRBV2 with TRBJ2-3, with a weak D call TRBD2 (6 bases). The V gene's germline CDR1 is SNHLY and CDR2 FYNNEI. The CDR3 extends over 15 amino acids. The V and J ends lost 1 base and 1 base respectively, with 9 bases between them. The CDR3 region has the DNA TGTGCCAGCAGTGAAGGTGGGGAGGGCACAGATACGCAGTATTTT. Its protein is CASSEGGEGTDTQYF.

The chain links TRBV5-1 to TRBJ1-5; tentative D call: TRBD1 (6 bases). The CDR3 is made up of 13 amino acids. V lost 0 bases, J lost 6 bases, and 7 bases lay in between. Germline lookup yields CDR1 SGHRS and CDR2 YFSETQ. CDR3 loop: CASSLEQGQPQHF. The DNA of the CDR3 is TGCGCCAGCAGCTTGGAACAGGGTCAGCCCCAGCATTTT.

CDR3 residues: CASSISGGSNEQFF. Written as DNA, the CDR3 is TGTGCCAGCAGCATTAGCGGGGGGTCAAATGAGCAGTTCTTC. The chain employs TRBV11-2 and TRBJ2-1; TRBD2 matches at 10 bases. Germline V gene sequence: CDR1 SGHAT, CDR2 FQNNGV. The CDR3 consists of 14 residues. J lost 7 bases, V lost 5 bases, and 5 bases had no gene match.

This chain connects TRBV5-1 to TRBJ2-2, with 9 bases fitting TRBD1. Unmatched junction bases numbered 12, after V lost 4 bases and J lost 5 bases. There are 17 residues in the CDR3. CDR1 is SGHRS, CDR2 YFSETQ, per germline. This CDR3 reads CASSVPGQGVLTGELFF. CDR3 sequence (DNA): TGCGCCAGCAGCGTCCCGGGACAGGGTGTCCTTACCGGGGAGCTGTTTTTT.

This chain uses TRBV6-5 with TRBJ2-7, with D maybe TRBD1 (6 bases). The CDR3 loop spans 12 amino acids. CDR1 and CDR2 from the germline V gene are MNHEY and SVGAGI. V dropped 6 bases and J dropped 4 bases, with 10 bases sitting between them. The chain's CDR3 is CASRAQGYEQYF. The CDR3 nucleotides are TGTGCCAGCAGGGCACAGGGTTACGAGCAGTACTTC.

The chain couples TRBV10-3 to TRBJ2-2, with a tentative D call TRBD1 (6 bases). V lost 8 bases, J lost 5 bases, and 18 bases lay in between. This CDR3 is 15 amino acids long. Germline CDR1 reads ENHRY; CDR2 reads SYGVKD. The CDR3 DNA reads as TGTGCCATCTCACCAGCCGAGACAGGAACCGGGGAGCTGTTTTTT. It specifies CAISPAETGTGELFF.

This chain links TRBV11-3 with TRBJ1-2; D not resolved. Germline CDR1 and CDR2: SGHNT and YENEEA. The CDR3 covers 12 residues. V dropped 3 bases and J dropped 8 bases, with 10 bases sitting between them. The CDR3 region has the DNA TGTGCCAGCAGCTTGTCTACGGGGGGCTACACCTTC. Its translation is CASSLSTGGYTF.

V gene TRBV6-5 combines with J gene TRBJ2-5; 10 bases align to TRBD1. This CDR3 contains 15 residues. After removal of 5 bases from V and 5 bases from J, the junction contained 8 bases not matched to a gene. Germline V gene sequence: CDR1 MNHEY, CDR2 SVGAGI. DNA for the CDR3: TGTGCCAGCAGTAGGACAGGGGGGATGCCGGAGACCCAGTACTTC. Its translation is CASSRTGGMPETQYF.

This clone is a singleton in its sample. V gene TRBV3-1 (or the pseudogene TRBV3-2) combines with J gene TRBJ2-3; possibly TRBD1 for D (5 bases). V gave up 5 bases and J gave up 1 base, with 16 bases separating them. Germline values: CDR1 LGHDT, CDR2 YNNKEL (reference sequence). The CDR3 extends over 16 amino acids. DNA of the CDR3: TGTGCCAGCAGCTCAACGCGACAGTCCGGCACAGATACGCAGTATTTT. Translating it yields CASSSTRQSGTDTQYF.

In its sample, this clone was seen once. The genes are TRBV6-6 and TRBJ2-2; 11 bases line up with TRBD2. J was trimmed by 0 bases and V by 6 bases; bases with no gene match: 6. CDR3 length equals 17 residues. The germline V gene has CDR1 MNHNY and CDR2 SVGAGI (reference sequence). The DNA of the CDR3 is TGTGCCAGCAGCCGACTAGCGGGGAACGCGAACACCGGGGAGCTGTTTTTT. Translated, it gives CASSRLAGNANTGELFF.

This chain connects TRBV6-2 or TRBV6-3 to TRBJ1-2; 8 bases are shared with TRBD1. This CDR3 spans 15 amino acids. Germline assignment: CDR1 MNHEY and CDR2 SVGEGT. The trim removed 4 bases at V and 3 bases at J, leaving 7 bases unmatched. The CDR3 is CASSSAGGIDYGYTF. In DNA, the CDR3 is TGTGCCAGCAGTTCGGCAGGGGGCATAGACTATGGCTACACCTTC.

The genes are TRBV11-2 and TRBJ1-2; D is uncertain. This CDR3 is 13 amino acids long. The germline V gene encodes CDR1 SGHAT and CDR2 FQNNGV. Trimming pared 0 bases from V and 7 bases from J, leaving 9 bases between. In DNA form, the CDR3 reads TGTGCCAGCAGCTTAGAGGGCGCCAGTGGCTACACCTTC. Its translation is CASSLEGASGYTF.

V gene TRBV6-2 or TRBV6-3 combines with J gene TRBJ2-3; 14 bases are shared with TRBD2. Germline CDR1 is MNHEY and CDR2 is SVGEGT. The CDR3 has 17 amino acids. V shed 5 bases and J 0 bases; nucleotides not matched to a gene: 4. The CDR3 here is CASSPGLAGGSTDTQYF. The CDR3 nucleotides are TGTGCCAGCAGTCCCGGACTAGCGGGGGGTAGCACAGATACGCAGTATTTT.